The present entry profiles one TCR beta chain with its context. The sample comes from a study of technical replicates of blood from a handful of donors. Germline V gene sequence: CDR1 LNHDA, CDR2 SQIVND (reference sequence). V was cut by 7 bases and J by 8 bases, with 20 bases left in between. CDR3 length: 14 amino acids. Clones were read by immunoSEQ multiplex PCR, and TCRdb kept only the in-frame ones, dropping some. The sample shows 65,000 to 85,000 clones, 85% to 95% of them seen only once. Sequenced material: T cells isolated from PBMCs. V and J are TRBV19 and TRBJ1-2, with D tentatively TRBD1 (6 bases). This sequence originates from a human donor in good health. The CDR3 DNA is TGTGCCAGTAAACTCCGGGGGGGCAGTGACGGCTACACCTTC. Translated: CASKLRGGSDGYTF.